Listed below are T cell receptor beta chains from one sample, sequenced in a study of early T cells in non-severe SARS-CoV-2 infection. TCRdb fed the 5' RACE reads into MiXCR, producing one record per CDR3 protein. The sample shows just over 95,000 distinct CDR3 sequences, about 11% of them seen only once. The sequencing here drew on whole blood, taken at baseline. The receptors stem from an adult who was a healthcare worker with PCR-confirmed SARS-CoV-2 infection or an uninfected control (not recorded which). The CDR3 runs from the conserved cysteine through the conserved F or W. D genes are given only for firm matches. The size field is filled for only some rows; it gives once, few, many or a size class.

D gene,J gene,V gene,clone size,CDR3 protein,CDR3 DNA
TRBD2,TRBJ2-3,TRBV24-1,many,CATSEGTSGRPLGQYF,TGTGCCACCAGTGAAGGGACTAGCGGGCGCCCTCTAGGGCAGTATTTT
NA,TRBJ1-1,TRBV11-2,many,CASSQVPATEAFF,TGTGCCAGCAGTCAGGTTCCAGCCACTGAAGCTTTCTTT
NA,TRBJ1-4,TRBV20-1,few,CSAMDSLRGKLFF,TGCAGTGCGATGGACAGCCTTAGGGGGAAACTGTTTTTT
TRBD1,TRBJ2-1,TRBV11-2,NA,CASSQQTGTYNEQFF,TGTGCCAGCAGCCAACAGACAGGGACCTACAATGAGCAGTTCTTC
NA,TRBJ2-1,TRBV7-9,many,CASSPGYEQFF,TGTGCCAGCAGCCCGGGGTATGAGCAGTTCTTC
NA,TRBJ1-5,TRBV20-1,few,CSAREPGAFSNQPQHF,TGCAGTGCTAGAGAGCCCGGGGCCTTTAGCAATCAGCCCCAGCATTTT
NA,TRBJ1-2,TRBV19,NA,CASSIARGGYTF,TGTGCCAGTAGTATCGCCCGGGGTGGCTACACCTTC
TRBD2,TRBJ2-5,TRBV6-6,many,CASASGETQYF,TGTGCCAGCGCTAGCGGAGAGACCCAGTACTTC
NA,TRBJ1-1,TRBV29-1,NA,CSVEEALYTEAFF,TGCAGCGTTGAAGAGGCCCTGTACACTGAAGCTTTCTTT
NA,TRBJ2-1,TRBV14,NA,CASSQEFWRSEQFF,TGTGCCAGCAGCCAAGAATTCTGGAGGTCTGAGCAGTTCTTC